This TCR beta chain was recorded in a study of blood T cells in healthy people across ages. As regards this clonotype: Its antigen is as yet unknown.

Study outcomes and limitations: Naive CD4+ cells and diversity were both higher in long-lived donors than in aged donors. Because donor CMV status was unknown, expanded clonotype changes were possibly confounded. Observed TCR beta diversity per million T cells went down as age went up. This fall followed a roughly linear course with age.

Together with a sample-barcoded 5' primer, a J-beta primer mix was included in a second PCR lasting roughly 7 to 11 cycles. There were at least 3 million CDR3-containing paired-end reads obtained from each sample. Each CDR3 protein is one row after TCRdb ran MiXCR on the 5' RACE reads. This sample has approximately 820,000 distinct CDR3 sequences, with approximately 48% found just once. The sample taken for sequencing was blood. This clonotype was obtained from a man aged 60-69 years in good health.

CDR3 in amino acids: CASSGGQATYEQYF. CDR3 DNA: TGTGCCAGCAGTGGGGGACAGGCTACCTACGAGCAGTACTTC. The chain uses TRBV6-2 or TRBV6-3 and TRBJ2-7, with 8 bases matching TRBD1. The length of the CDR3 is 14 residues. The V and J ends lost 5 bases and 2 bases, in that order; junction bases with no gene match: 5. Germline V gives CDR1 MNHEY, CDR2 SVGEGT.